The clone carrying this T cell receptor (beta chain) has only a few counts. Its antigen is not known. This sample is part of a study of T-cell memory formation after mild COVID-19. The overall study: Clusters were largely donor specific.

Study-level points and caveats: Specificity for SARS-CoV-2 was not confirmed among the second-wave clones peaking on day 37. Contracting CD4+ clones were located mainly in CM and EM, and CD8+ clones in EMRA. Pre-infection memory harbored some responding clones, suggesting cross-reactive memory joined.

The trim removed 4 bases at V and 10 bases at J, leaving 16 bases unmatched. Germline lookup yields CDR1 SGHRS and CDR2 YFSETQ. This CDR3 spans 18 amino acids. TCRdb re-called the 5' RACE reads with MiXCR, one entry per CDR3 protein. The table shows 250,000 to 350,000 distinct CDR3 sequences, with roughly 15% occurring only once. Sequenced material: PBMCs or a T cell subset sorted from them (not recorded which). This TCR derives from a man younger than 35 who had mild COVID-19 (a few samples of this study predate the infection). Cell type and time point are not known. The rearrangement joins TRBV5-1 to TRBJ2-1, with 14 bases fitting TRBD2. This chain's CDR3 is CASSPRSPGTSGGGEQFF. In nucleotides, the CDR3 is TGCGCCAGCAGCCCAAGAAGTCCCGGGACTAGCGGGGGCGGAGAGCAGTTCTTC.